The clone carrying this TCR beta chain has a handful of counts. As it was prepared, the TCRbeta library received unique molecular identifiers. TCRdb passed the PCR reads through MiXCR, listing each CDR3 protein once. The sample holds a few hundred thousand distinct CDR3 sequences, about 16% seen once. The source of the sample is a study of T-cell reconstitution after alpha-beta-depleted transplantation in children. The V gene lost 5 bases and the J gene lost 8 bases, with 13 bases spanning the gap. This CDR3 spans 13 amino acids. The V call is TRBV12-3 or TRBV12-4, the J call TRBJ2-1; D may be TRBD2 (6 bases). Sequenced here: PBMCs from the stem cell graft donor, sampled from the stem cell graft. The receptor's source is a human donor who donated a stem cell graft to a child with acute lymphoblastic leukemia. This CDR3 reads CASSPMTSYEQFF. The DNA for the CDR3 is TGTGCCAGCAGTCCAATGACTAGTTATGAGCAGTTCTTC.